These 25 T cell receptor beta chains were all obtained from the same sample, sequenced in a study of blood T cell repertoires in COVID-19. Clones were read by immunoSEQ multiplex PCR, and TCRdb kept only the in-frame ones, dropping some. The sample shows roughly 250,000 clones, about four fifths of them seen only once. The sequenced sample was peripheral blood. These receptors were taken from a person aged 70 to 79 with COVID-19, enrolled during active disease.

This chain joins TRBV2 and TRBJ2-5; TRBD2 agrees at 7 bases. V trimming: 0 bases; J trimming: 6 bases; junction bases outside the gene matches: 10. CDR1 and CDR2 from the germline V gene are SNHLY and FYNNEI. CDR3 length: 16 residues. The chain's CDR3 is CASSEATTSSGKTQYF. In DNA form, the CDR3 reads TGTGCCAGCAGTGAAGCTACGACTAGCTCCGGAAAGACCCAGTACTTC.

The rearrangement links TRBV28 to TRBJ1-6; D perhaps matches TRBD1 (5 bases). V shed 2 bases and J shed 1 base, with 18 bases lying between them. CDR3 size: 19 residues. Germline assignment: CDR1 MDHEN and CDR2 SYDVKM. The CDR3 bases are TGTGCCAGCAGTTTAATTAGACGGGGGAGGGGTTCCTATAATTCACCCCTCCACTTT. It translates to CASSLIRRGRGSYNSPLHF. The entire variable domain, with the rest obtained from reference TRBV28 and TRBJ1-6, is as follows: DVKVTQSSRYLVKRTGEKVFLECVQDMDHENMFWYRQDPGLGLRLIYFSYDVKMKEKGDIPEGYSVSREKKERFSLILESASTNQTSMYLCASSLIRRGRGSYNSPLHFGNGTRLTVT.

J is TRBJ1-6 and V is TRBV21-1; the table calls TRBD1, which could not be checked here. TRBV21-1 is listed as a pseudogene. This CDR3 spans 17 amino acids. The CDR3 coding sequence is TGTGCCAGCAGCAATAATAGGGACAGGCTAGCGAATTCACCCCTCCACTTT. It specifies CASSNNRDRLANSPLHF.

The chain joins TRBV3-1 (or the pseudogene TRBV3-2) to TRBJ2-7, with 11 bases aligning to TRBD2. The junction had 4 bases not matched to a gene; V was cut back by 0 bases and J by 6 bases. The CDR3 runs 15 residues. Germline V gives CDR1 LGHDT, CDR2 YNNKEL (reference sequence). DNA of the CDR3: TGTGCCAGCAGCCAAGATCCCCTAGCGGGAGGCGAGCAGTACTTC. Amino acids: CASSQDPLAGGEQYF.

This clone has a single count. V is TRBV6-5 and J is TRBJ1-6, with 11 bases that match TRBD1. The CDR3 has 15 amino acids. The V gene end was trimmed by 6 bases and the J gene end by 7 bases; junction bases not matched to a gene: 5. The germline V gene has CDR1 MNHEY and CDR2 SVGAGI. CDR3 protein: CASSAGTGGNSPLHF. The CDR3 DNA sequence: TGTGCCAGCAGCGCCGGGACAGGGGGGAATTCACCCCTCCACTTT.

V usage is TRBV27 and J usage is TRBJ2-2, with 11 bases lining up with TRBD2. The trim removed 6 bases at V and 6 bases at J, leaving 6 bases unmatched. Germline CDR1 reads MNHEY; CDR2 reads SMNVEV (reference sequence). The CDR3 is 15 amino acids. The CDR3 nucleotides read TGTGCCAGCAGGCTGACTAGCGGGGTCGCCGGGGAGCTGTTTTTT. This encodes CASRLTSGVAGELFF.

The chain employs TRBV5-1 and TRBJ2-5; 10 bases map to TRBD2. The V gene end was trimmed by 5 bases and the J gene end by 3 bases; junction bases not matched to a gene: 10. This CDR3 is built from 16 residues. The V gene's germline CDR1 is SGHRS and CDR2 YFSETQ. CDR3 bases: TGCGCCAGCAGAAGGACTAGCGGAGGGACGGAAGAGACCCAGTACTTC. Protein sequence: CASRRTSGGTEETQYF.

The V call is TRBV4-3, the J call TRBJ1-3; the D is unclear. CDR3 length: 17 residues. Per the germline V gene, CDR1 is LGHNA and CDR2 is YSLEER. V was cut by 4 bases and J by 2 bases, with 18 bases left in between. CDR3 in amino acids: CASSLAPEASAGNTIYF. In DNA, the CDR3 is TGCGCCAGCAGCCTCGCTCCGGAGGCCTCCGCTGGAAACACCATATATTTT.

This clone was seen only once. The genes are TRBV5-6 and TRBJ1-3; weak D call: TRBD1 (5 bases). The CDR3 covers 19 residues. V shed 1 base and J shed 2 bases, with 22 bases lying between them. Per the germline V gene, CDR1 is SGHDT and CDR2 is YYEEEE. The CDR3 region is CASSLLVRQGSHTGNTIYF. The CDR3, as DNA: TGTGCCAGCAGCTTGTTGGTTCGTCAGGGTTCCCATACTGGAAACACCATATATTTT.

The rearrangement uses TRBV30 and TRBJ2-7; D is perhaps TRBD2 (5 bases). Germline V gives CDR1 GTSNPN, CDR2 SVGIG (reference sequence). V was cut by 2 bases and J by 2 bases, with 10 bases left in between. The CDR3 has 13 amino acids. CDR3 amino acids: CAWSRGPTYEQYF. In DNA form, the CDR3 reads TGTGCCTGGAGTCGCGGGCCGACCTACGAGCAGTACTTC.

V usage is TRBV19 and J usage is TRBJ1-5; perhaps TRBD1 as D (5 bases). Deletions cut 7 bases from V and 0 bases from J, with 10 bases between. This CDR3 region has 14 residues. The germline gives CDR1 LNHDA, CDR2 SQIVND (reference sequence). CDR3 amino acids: CASMRQYSNQPQHF. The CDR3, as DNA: TGTGCCAGTATGAGACAGTATAGCAATCAGCCCCAGCATTTT.

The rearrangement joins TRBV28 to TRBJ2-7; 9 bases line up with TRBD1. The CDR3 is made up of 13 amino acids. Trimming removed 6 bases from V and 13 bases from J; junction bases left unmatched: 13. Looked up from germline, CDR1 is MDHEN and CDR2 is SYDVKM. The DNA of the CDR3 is TGTGCCAGCAGCCCCCCGGGACAGGGATTCGGATACTTC. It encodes CASSPPGQGFGYF. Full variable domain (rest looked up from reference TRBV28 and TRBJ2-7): DVKVTQSSRYLVKRTGEKVFLECVQDMDHENMFWYRQDPGLGLRLIYFSYDVKMKEKGDIPEGYSVSREKKERFSLILESASTNQTSMYLCASSPPGQGFGYFGPGTRLTVT.

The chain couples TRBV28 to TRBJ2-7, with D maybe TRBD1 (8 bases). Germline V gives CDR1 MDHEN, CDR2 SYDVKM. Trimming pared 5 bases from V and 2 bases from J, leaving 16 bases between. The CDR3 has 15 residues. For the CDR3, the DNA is TGTGCCAGCAGTCCACACAGGGGGGGGACCTACGAGCAGTACTTC. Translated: CASSPHRGGTYEQYF.

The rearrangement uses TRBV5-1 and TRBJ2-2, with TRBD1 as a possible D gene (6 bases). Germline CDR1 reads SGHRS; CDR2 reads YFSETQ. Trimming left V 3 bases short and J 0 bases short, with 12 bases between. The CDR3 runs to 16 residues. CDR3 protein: CASSSGDFTNTGELFF. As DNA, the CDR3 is TGCGCCAGCAGCTCAGGGGATTTTACGAACACCGGGGAGCTGTTTTTT.

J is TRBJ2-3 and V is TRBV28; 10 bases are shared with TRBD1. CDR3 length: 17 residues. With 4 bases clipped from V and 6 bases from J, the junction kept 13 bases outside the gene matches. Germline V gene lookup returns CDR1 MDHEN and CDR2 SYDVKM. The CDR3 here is CASSSLGTGDQEDTQYF. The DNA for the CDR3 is TGTGCCAGCAGTTCCCTCGGGACAGGGGACCAGGAGGATACGCAGTATTTT.

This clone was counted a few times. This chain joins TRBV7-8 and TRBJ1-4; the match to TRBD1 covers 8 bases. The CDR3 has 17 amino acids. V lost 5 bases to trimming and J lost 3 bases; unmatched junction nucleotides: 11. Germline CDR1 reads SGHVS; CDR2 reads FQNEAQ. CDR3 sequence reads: CASSRRQGMNSNEKLFF. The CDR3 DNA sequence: TGTGCCAGCAGCCGCCGACAGGGGATGAATTCTAATGAAAAACTGTTTTTT.

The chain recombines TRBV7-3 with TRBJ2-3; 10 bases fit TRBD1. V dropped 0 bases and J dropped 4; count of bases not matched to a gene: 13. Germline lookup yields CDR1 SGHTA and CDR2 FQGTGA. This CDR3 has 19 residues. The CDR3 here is CASSLTGTGGTGVADTQYF. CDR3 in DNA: TGTGCCAGCAGCTTAACCGGAACGGGGGGGACAGGGGTCGCAGATACGCAGTATTTT.

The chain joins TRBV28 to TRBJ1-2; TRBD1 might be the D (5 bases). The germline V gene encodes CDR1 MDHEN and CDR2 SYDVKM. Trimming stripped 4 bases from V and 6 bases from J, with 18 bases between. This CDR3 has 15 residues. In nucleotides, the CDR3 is TGTGCCAGCAGTTCCCGGTACTGGGGCTTGAATGGCTACACCTTC. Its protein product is CASSSRYWGLNGYTF.

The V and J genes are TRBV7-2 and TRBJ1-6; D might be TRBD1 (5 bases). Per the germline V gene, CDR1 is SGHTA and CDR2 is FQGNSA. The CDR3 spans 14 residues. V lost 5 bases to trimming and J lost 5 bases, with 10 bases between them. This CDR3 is CASSQTANNSPLHF. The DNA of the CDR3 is TGTGCCAGCAGCCAGACAGCGAATAATTCACCCCTCCACTTT. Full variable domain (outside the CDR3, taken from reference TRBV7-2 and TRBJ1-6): GAGVSQSPSNKVTEKGKDVELRCDPISGHTALYWYRQSLGQGLEFLIYFQGNSAPDKSGLPSDRFSAERTGGSVSTLTIQRTQQEDSAVYLCASSQTANNSPLHFGNGTRLTVT.

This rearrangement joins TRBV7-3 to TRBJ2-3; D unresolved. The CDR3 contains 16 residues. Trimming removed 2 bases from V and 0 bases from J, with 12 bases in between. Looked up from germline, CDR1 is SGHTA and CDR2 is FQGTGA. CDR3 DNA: TGTGCCAGCAGCTTACTCGGCAGGCCCAGCACAGATACGCAGTATTTT. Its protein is CASSLLGRPSTDTQYF.

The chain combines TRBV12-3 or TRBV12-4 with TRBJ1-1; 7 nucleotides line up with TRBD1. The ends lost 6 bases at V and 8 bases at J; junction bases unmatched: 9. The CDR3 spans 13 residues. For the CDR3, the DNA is TGTGCCAGCAGCGCCGACAGGGAAGGGGAAGCTTTCTTT. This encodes CASSADREGEAFF.

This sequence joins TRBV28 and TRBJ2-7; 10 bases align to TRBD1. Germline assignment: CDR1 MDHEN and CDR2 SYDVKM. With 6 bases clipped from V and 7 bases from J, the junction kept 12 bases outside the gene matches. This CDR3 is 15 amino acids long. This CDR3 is CASRGSGTGVYEQYF. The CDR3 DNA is TGTGCCAGCAGAGGATCCGGGACAGGGGTGTATGAGCAGTACTTC.

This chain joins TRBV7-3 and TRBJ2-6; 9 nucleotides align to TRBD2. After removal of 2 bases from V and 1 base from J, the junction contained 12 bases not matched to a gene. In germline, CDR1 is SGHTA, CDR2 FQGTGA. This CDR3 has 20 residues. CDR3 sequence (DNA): TGTGCCAGCAGCTTACCGGCGGCTAGCGGGGCTTTATCTGGGGCCAACGTCCTGACTTTC. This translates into CASSLPAASGALSGANVLTF.

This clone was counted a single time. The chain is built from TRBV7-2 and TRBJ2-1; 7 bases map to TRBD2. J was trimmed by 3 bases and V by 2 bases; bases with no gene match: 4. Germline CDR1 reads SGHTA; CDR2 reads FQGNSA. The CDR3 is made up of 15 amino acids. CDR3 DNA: TGTGCCAGCAGCTTATCGGCGGGGGTCTACAATGAGCAGTTCTTC. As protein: CASSLSAGVYNEQFF.

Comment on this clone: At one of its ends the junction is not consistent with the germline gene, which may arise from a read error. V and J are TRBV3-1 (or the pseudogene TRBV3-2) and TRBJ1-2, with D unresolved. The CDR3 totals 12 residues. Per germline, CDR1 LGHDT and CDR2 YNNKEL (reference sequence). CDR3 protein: CASSQGSLGGNF. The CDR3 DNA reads TGTGCCAGCAGCCAAGGATCATTAGGCGGGAACTTC.